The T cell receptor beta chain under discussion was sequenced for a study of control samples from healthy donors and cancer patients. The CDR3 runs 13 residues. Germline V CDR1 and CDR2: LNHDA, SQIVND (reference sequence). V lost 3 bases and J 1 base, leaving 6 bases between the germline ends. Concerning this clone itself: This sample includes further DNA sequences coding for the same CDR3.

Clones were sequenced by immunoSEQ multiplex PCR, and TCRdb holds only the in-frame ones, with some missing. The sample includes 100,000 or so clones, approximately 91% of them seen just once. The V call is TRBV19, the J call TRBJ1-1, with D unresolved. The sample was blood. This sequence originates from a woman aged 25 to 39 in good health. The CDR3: CASSIGRNTEAFF. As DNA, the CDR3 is TGTGCCAGTAGTATCGGGAGGAACACTGAAGCTTTCTTT.